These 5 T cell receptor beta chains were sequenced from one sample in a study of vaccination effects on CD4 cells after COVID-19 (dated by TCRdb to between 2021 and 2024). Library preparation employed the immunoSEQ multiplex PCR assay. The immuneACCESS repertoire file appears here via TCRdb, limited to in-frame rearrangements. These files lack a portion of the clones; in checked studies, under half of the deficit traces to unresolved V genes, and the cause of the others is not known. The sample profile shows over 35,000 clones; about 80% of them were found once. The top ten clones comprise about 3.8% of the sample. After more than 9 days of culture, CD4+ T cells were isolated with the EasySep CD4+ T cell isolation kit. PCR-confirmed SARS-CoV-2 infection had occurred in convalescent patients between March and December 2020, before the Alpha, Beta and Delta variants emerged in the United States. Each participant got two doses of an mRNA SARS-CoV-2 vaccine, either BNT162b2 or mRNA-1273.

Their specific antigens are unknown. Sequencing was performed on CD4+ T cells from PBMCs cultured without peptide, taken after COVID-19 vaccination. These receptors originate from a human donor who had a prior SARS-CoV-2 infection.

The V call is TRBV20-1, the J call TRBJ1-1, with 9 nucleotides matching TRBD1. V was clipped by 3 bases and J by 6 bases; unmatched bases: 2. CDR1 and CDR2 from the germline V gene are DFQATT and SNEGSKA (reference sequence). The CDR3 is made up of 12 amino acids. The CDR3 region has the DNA TGCAGTGCTAGTCGACAGGGGGCTGAAGCTTTCTTT. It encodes CSASRQGAEAFF.

CDR3 nucleotide sequence: TGTGCCACCAGTCACATATCCTATCAGCCCCAGCATTTT. It yields the protein CATSHISYQPQHF. The chain couples TRBV15 to TRBJ1-5; D not certain. V lost 6 bases to trimming and J lost 5 bases, with 11 bases between them. Germline CDR1 is LNHNV and CDR2 is YYDKDF (reference sequence). The CDR3 spans 13 residues.

The chain's CDR3 is CASSLGTGGTNEQFF. The CDR3 DNA follows: TGTGCCAGCAGCTTAGGTACTGGAGGGACCAATGAGCAGTTCTTC. This chain uses TRBV7-9 with TRBJ2-1, with TRBD2 as a possible D gene (6 bases). Per the germline V gene, CDR1 is SEHNR and CDR2 is FQNEAQ (reference sequence). This CDR3 comprises 15 residues. V was shortened by 1 base and J by 6 bases, with 13 bases between the two germline ends.

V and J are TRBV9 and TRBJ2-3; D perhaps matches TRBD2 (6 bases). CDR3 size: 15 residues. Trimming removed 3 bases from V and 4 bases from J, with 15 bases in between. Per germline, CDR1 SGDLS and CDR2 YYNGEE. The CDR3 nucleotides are TGTGCCAGCAGCGGCGGGGCCTGGACGGCAGATACGCAGTATTTT. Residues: CASSGGAWTADTQYF. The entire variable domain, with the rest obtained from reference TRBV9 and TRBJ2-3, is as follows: DSGVTQTPKHLITATGQRVTLRCSPRSGDLSVYWYQQSLDQGLQFLIQYYNGEERAKGNILERFSAQQFPDLHSELNLSSLELGDSALYFCASSGGAWTADTQYFGPGTRLTVL.

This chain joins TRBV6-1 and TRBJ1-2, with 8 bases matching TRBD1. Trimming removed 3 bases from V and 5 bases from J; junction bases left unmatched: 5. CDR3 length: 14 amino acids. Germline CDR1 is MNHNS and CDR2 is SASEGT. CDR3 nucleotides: TGTGCCAGCAGTGAGGGGACAGGCATGTATGGCTACACCTTC. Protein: CASSEGTGMYGYTF.